The sequence of this TCR beta chain was determined in a study of cytotoxic CD8 clonotypes in ibrutinib-treated CLL (dated by TCRdb to the early 2020s). Looking at the study overall: The cohort included roughly 15 treatment-naive and approximately twelve relapsed/refractory patients; roughly 17 were IGHV unmutated. Responses were partial in some 24 patients and complete in 2; after median about 70 months follow-up, about 14 stayed in remission and some twelve progressed. Cryopreserved peripheral blood mononuclear cells were obtained prior to treatment, at the time of response, and at either disease progression or sustained remission. Patients were still on ibrutinib when every remission and progressive disease sample was collected. Samples at response were collected after a median of 12 months of treatment, with a range of about 6 to 40 months. On average, each sample had about 260,000 productive templates and about 89,000 productive rearrangements. Longitudinal samples were obtainable from about 30% of the 86 participants in the trial.

For TCR beta library preparation, about 2.2 micrograms of genomic DNA were extracted from the cryopreserved PBMCs. Longitudinal blood samples from CLL patients receiving ibrutinib monotherapy were subjected to high-throughput TCR beta sequencing. The patients took part in an open-label, single-center phase 2 trial of ibrutinib monotherapy. Beyond this particular receptor, the publication reports: Public clonotypes were rare and either contracted or stayed stable during treatment, and the rise in clonality at ibrutinib response reflected the expansion of private clonotypes. At baseline, clonality was higher than in age-matched healthy donors and showed a strong correlation with circulating CD8+ T-cell counts. Clonality increased at ibrutinib response, stayed stable in sustained remission, and fell back toward baseline at progression. Sustained-remission and progressing patients did not have matched sampling times, and lymph node repertoires were not examined.

On this clone itself: What this receptor recognizes is not known. The input lacks base qualities; no much larger clone sits a single base away.

On a MiSeq, deep resolution sequencing aimed for a depth between 1 in 1 million and 1 in 200,000 T cells, with each clonotype covered 10x on average. The immunoSEQ hsTCRB Kit was used to generate TCR beta libraries. The study's own analysis went as follows. The data were analyzed with ImmunoSEQ Analyzer and ImmunoSEQ Data Assistant, and V, D and J gene assignments followed IMGT definitions. Clonality, which ranges from 0 to 1, was calculated as one minus the normalized Shannon entropy of productive rearrangement frequencies. Only overrepresented clonotypes making up at least 0.05% of the repertoire of each patient were included in the public clonotype analysis. Fewer than 15 age-matched healthy donor repertoires from immuneACCESS served as clonality controls. TCRdb stores this immuneACCESS table with in-frame sequences only. Part of the clones is absent; in the studies checked, under half of the shortfall reflects unresolved V genes, and no reason is known for the rest. That table gives V, J and clone size, and the DNA gave D and trimming. In this sample the table shows 300,000 to 400,000 clones, 60% to 80% of which occur a single time. The ten top clones hold roughly 6% of the sample.

This specimen consisted of PBMCs, obtained after 36 months of ibrutinib treatment. The source is a human donor with chronic lymphocytic leukemia.

Here the CDR3 is given as CASSQDSPSGYEQYF. The DNA reads TGCGCCAGCAGCCAAGATTCCCCGAGCGGCTACGAGCAGTACTTC. This chain is built from TRBV4-1 and TRBJ2-7; the D gene is possibly TRBD2, with 5 bases matching. The CDR3 sequence holds 15 residues, the cysteine and phenylalanine included. The sequence is cut down to CDR3 DNA, 45 bases in frame from base 1. CDR1 and CDR2, per the germline V gene, are MGHRA and YSYEKL. A distance of 12 bases separates the germline ends of V and J, which lose 0 bases and 3 bases respectively.